These 21 T cell receptor beta chains share one sample of origin, sequenced in a study of blood T cells in healthy people across ages (dated by TCRdb to between 2015 and 2016). Library preparation used 5' RACE. Data came from an Illumina HiSeq 2500. The second PCR ran for about 6 to 12 cycles and used a J-beta primer mix along with a sample-barcoded 5' primer. TCRdb applied fastp at Q25 and MiXCR to the public reads, then kept only in-frame beta chains. Under each unique CDR3 protein, matching rows form one entry showing the most common genes and DNA. Counted in this sample were roughly 1.4 million distinct CDR3 sequences; around 59% of them appeared once. About 6.7% of the sample lies in the top ten. Sample: blood. These receptors came from a man aged 18 to 35 in good health.

This clonotype has just a few counts. The chain carries TRBV7-9 and TRBJ2-7, with D perhaps TRBD1 or TRBD2 (5 bases each). There are 14 residues in the CDR3. Germline V gene data show CDR1 as SEHNR and CDR2 as FQNEAQ (reference sequence). Trimming cost V 1 base and J 6 bases, with 13 bases left between them. In nucleotides, the CDR3 is TGTGCCAGCAGCTTAGTAGCTGGGGGTGGCGAGCAGTACTTC. It translates to CASSLVAGGGEQYF.

This clonotype was seen just once. V is TRBV20-1 and J is TRBJ2-2; D gene uncertain. Per germline, CDR1 DFQATT and CDR2 SNEGSKA (reference sequence). V lost 0 bases and J 1 base, leaving 9 bases between the germline ends. This CDR3 contains 15 residues. CDR3 in DNA: TGCAGTGCTAGAGACAGTCCCAAGAACACCGGGGAGCTGTTTTTT. Its translation is CSARDSPKNTGELFF.

The chain recombines TRBV20-1 with TRBJ1-3; the D is unclear. V gave up 1 base and J gave up 2 bases, with 6 bases separating them. The CDR3 extends over 13 amino acids. Germline V lookup: CDR1 DFQATT, CDR2 SNEGSKA (reference sequence). The CDR3 region has the DNA TGCAGTGCTAGAGGCCACACTGGAAACACCATATATTTT. Its translation is CSARGHTGNTIYF.

The chain combines TRBV6-5 with TRBJ1-2, with 7 bases aligning to TRBD1. Germline CDR1 reads MNHEY; CDR2 reads SVGAGI. CDR3 length equals 16 residues. The trim removed 7 bases at V and 1 base at J, leaving 12 bases unmatched. CDR3 DNA: TGTGCCAGCAACAGGGACAGACTGGGGAGTAACTATGGCTACACCTTC. As protein: CASNRDRLGSNYGYTF.

The gene calls are TRBV27 and TRBJ2-1; either TRBD1 or TRBD2 may fit D (5 bases each). The germline gives CDR1 MNHEY, CDR2 SMNVEV (reference sequence). V was cut by 5 bases and J by 7 bases, with 18 bases left in between. The CDR3 runs 15 residues. This chain's CDR3 is CASSQGTLPLNEQFF. Written as DNA, the CDR3 is TGTGCCAGCAGTCAAGGGACCCTCCCTTTGAATGAGCAGTTCTTC.

The chain is built from TRBV3-1 and TRBJ1-6; the D is unclear. The V gene lost 3 bases and the J gene lost 0 bases, with 6 bases spanning the gap. The CDR3 has 15 amino acids. Germline CDR1 is LGHDT and CDR2 is YNNKEL (reference sequence). The CDR3 DNA sequence: TGTGCCAGCAGCCAGCAGAGCTCCTATAATTCACCCCTCCACTTT. Its translation is CASSQQSSYNSPLHF.

This clonotype was counted only a few times. This rearrangement joins TRBV6-5 to TRBJ2-5, with TRBD2 matching 7 bases. In germline, CDR1 is MNHEY, CDR2 SVGAGI. V was pared by 7 bases and J by 2 bases, with 7 bases of the junction left unmatched. The CDR3 covers 14 residues. The CDR3 sequence is CASTMWGGQETQYF. DNA for the CDR3: TGTGCCAGCACCATGTGGGGGGGTCAAGAGACCCAGTACTTC.

The table lists this clonotype with a few counts. This rearrangement joins TRBV29-1 to TRBJ2-7; 8 bases map to TRBD1. The CDR3 spans 13 residues. V lost 0 bases and J lost 5; bases outside the gene matches: 3. CDR1 is SQVTM, CDR2 ANQGSEA, per germline. The CDR3 is CSVEDHRGNEQYF. CDR3 nucleotides: TGCAGCGTTGAAGACCACAGGGGGAACGAGCAGTACTTC.

The gene calls are TRBV7-6 and TRBJ2-7; D is unresolved. The germline CDR1 and CDR2 sequences are SGHVS and FNYEAQ. The CDR3 runs to 15 residues. V dropped 5 bases and J dropped 6 bases, with 20 bases sitting between them. The CDR3 DNA is TGTGCCAGCAGCCTGACCGGGCCAGGTGGTGGCGAGCAGTACTTC. Protein sequence: CASSLTGPGGGEQYF.

The rearrangement uses TRBV20-1 and TRBJ2-5; 11 nucleotides line up with TRBD2. TRBJ2-7 matches the DNA end more closely, so the J call is doubtful. This CDR3 region has 15 residues. Looked up from germline, CDR1 is DFQATT and CDR2 is SNEGSKA (reference sequence). The CDR3 DNA follows: TGCAGTGCTAGAGATCAACTAGCGGGGGTACGCGAGCAGTACTTC. This gives the protein CSARDQLAGVREQYF.

This chain uses TRBV20-1 with TRBJ2-1, with TRBD2 matching 12 bases. The CDR3 totals 14 residues. Germline lookup yields CDR1 DFQATT and CDR2 SNEGSKA (reference sequence). The V segment lost 8 bases and the J segment 6 bases; nucleotides outside the gene matches: 8. DNA of the CDR3: TGCAGTTATTATTCTAGCGGGGGGGCCAATGAGCAGTTCTTC. This sequence encodes CSYYSSGGANEQFF.

This clonotype was seen a handful of times. The rearrangement links TRBV4-3 to TRBJ1-2; no firm D call. Trimming removed 2 bases at V and 8 bases at J, with 18 bases between. Germline loops: CDR1 LGHNA, CDR2 YSLEER. The CDR3 is made up of 15 amino acids. The CDR3 sequence is CASSQKDLARVGYTF. CDR3 bases: TGCGCCAGCAGCCAAAAGGACTTGGCGAGAGTGGGCTACACCTTC.

In its sample, this clonotype was seen a few times. This rearrangement joins TRBV10-3 to TRBJ1-1; D might be TRBD1 (5 bases). The CDR3 extends over 13 amino acids. Germline CDR1 ENHRY, CDR2 SYGVKD. The germline V and J ends were trimmed by 3 bases and 1 base, with 6 bases remaining between them. Here the CDR3 DNA reads TGTGCCATCAGTGATACAGGGAACACTGAAGCTTTCTTT. As protein: CAISDTGNTEAFF.

The table lists this clonotype with a few counts. This chain uses TRBV7-2 with TRBJ1-1; weak D call: TRBD1 (6 bases). This CDR3 has 17 residues. Germline CDR1 is SGHTA and CDR2 is FQGNSA. The V gene lost 4 bases and the J gene lost 6 bases, with 24 bases spanning the gap. CDR3 loop: CASSSIKINRVWPEAFF. CDR3 bases: TGTGCCAGCAGCTCTATAAAAATAAACAGGGTATGGCCTGAAGCTTTCTTT. Variable domain in full (rest from reference TRBV7-2 and TRBJ1-1): GAGVSQSPSNKVTEKGKDVELRCDPISGHTALYWYRQSLGQGLEFLIYFQGNSAPDKSGLPSDRFSAERTGGSVSTLTIQRTQQEDSAVYLCASSSIKINRVWPEAFFGQGTRLTVV.

In its sample, this clonotype was seen a few times. This chain uses TRBV11-2 with TRBJ2-5, with a tentative D call TRBD1 (5 bases). The CDR3 spans 12 residues. Germline CDR1 is SGHAT and CDR2 is FQNNGV. V dropped 5 bases and J dropped 12 bases, with 16 bases sitting between them. CDR3 DNA: TGTGCCAGCAGCACCCATCCACAGGACAAGTACTTC. This gives the protein CASSTHPQDKYF.

This chain connects TRBV5-1 to TRBJ2-5; 8 positions match TRBD2. CDR3 size: 16 residues. In germline, CDR1 is SGHRS, CDR2 YFSETQ. J was trimmed by 4 bases and V by 3 bases; bases with no gene match: 11. The CDR3 sequence is CASSWLPGRGGETQYF. The DNA for the CDR3 is TGCGCCAGCAGCTGGCTCCCGGGCCGGGGGGGAGAGACCCAGTACTTC. Supplemented by reference TRBV5-1 and TRBJ2-5, the full variable domain reads KAGVTQTPRYLIKTRGQQVTLSCSPISGHRSVSWYQQTPGQGLQFLFEYFSETQRNKGNFPGRFSGRQFSNSRSEMNVSTLELGDSALYLCASSWLPGRGGETQYFGPGTRLLVL.

This clonotype was observed a few times. The chain couples TRBV30 to TRBJ1-1; D might be TRBD1 (6 bases). The CDR3 loop spans 12 amino acids. CDR1 and CDR2 from the germline V gene are GTSNPN and SVGIG (reference sequence). Trimming cost V 7 bases and J 3 bases, with 12 bases left between them. As DNA, the CDR3 is TGTGCCTTAGCAGGGGACCACACTGAAGCTTTCTTT. Translating gives CALAGDHTEAFF. Based on the CDR3 plus reference TRBV30 and TRBJ1-1, the full variable domain is SQTIHQWPATLVQPVGSPLSLECTVEGTSNPNLYWYRQAAGRGLQLLFYSVGIGQISSEVPQNLSASRPQDRQFILSSKKLLLSDSGFYLCALAGDHTEAFFGQGTRLTVV.

The genes are TRBV12-3 or TRBV12-4 and TRBJ1-4; the D is unclear. The CDR3 runs 13 residues. V was trimmed by 3 bases and J by 5 bases, leaving 7 bases between them. The DNA of the CDR3 is TGTGCCAGCAGTTTTGGCACCAATGAAAAACTGTTTTTT. This gives the protein CASSFGTNEKLFF.

This clonotype was detected only a few times. V and J are TRBV15 and TRBJ2-4; D is perhaps TRBD2 (5 bases). V was trimmed by 1 base and J by 9 bases, leaving 13 bases between them. The germline V gene encodes CDR1 LNHNV and CDR2 YYDKDF (reference sequence). The CDR3 is made up of 14 amino acids. The CDR3 DNA reads TGTGCCACCAGCAGAGGAACGGGTGGGAGCATTCAGTACTTC. Amino acids: CATSRGTGGSIQYF.

The chain uses TRBV27 and TRBJ2-1, with a possible D match to TRBD1 (5 bases). Per germline, CDR1 MNHEY and CDR2 SMNVEV (reference sequence). The CDR3 is made up of 15 amino acids. Deletions cut 8 bases from V and 9 bases from J, with 23 bases between. The CDR3 sequence: CASGAPTYGQIEQFF. The CDR3 nucleotides read TGTGCCAGCGGGGCCCCAACGTACGGTCAGATTGAGCAGTTCTTC.

The chain carries TRBV2 and TRBJ2-1; TRBD2 agrees at 13 bases. V dropped 7 bases and J dropped 14; count of bases not matched to a gene: 8. Germline CDR1 SNHLY, CDR2 FYNNEI. The CDR3 loop spans 13 amino acids. CDR3 sequence: CASKVVGTSGKFF. CDR3 DNA sequence: TGTGCCAGCAAGGTTGTGGGGACTAGCGGGAAGTTCTTC.